Here is one T cell receptor (beta chain) with its context. Authors' analysis steps: The authors estimated nucleated cell counts from reference gene primer amplification. Sequencing was performed with immunoSEQ multiplex PCR; in TCRdb, only in-frame clones are kept and a portion is missing. Clone size and the V and J calls come from that table; the DNA yielded D and trimming. The sample has 85,000 to 90,000 clones, around 86% seen once; the top ten hold under 1.2%. This specimen belongs to a study of blood T cell repertoires in COVID-19. The wider study: Sites in the United States, Italy and Spain provided acute and convalescent COVID-19 samples. Sources were T cells, B-cell-depleted T cells, or PBMCs; the material itself was cDNA or gDNA.

V trimming: 1 base; J trimming: 2 bases; junction bases outside the gene matches: 9. The length of the CDR3 is 16 residues. The V gene's germline CDR1 is SGHRS and CDR2 YFSETQ. The chain is built from TRBV5-1 and TRBJ2-7; 7 nucleotides match TRBD1. This receptor was taken from a human donor in a cohort sampled during active COVID-19. Sequencing was performed on peripheral blood. The CDR3 here is CASSLSPGTAAYEQYF. In nucleotides, the CDR3 is TGCGCCAGCAGCTTGAGCCCCGGGACAGCCGCCTACGAGCAGTACTTC.